This record looks at one T cell receptor (beta chain) sequence and its context. The antigen is unknown. The gene names here belong to mouse. The CDR3 end is not reached by the read, which stops 1 residue before it; the germline J gene fills it in. The table came from immunoSEQ multiplex PCR; TCRdb's copy has only in-frame clones and leaves some out. The table shows some 2,400 clones, with about 66% occurring only once. These data belong to a study of tissue T cells after allogeneic stem cell transplantation. Study-level results: Limitations included a small, clinically heterogeneous cohort and limited sampling depth. Tissue-detected TCR repertoire was only partly captured by blood and spleen T cells. Shared clones across patients were few; motif clustering revealed tissue-specific shared signatures.

Trimming took off 1 base at V and 0 bases at J, with 6 bases between the two ends. The CDR3 spans 15 residues. The germline gives CDR1 LGHNA, CDR2 YNLKQL (reference sequence). This clonotype was obtained from a female BALB/c mouse in good health. MHC haplotype: H2-d. The gene calls are TRBV5 and TRBJ1-4, with no clear D. The sequencing input was gut tissue. Incomplete CDR3 DNA: TGTGCCAGCAGCCAAGGACAAATTTCCAACGAAAGATTATTT. It translates to CASSQGQISNERLF. The entire CDR3 protein reads CASSQGQISNERLFF.